The rows below give T cell receptor beta chains drawn from one sample of a study of siplizumab effects on memory and regulatory T cells. Profiled with immunoSEQ multiplex PCR; TCRdb holds only in-frame clones, not every one. The profile covers around 100,000 clones, with 91% appearing a single time and under 0.15% taken by the ten largest. Input material: CD4+ T cells sorted from blood. Receptors originate from a human donor in good health. CDR3s include the opening cysteine and the closing phenylalanine or tryptophan. Fields, in order: CDR3 DNA, CDR3 protein, J gene, D gene, V gene, clone size. The D gene is left open where the match is weak. Expanded clones get a size class; other rows say once, few or many, or leave the size out.

DNA: TGTGCCAGCTCACGTGAGGGGAACACTGAAGCTTTCTTT
CDR3: CASSREGNTEAFF
J: TRBJ1-1
D: NA
V: TRBV18
size: NA

DNA: TGTGCCAGCAGCTTGGGCCTCAAGGGAGGGATCCAAGAGACCCAGTACTTC
CDR3: CASSLGLKGGIQETQYF
J: TRBJ2-5
D: TRBD2
V: TRBV5-4
size: NA

DNA: TGTGCCAGCAGCCAGAAATTGACAGCTCTTTCTGGAAACACCATATATTTT
CDR3: CASSQKLTALSGNTIYF
J: TRBJ1-3
D: NA
V: TRBV5-6
size: NA

DNA: TGTGCCAGCAGTGGGGACTACACAGATACGCAGTATTTT
CDR3: CASSGDYTDTQYF
J: TRBJ2-3
D: TRBD2
V: TRBV2
size: NA

DNA: TGTGCCAGCAGTGAAGCGAAGAGAAGGACAGGGGAAAGGACCTTC
CDR3: CASSEAKRRTGERTF
J: TRBJ1-2
D: TRBD1
V: TRBV2
size: NA

DNA: TGTGCCAGTAGTATAGGCGGAGGGGCTAAAGGAAACACCATATATTTT
CDR3: CASSIGGGAKGNTIYF
J: TRBJ1-3
D: NA
V: TRBV19
size: NA

DNA: TGCAGCGTTCGGCCGACAGATACGCAGTATTTT
CDR3: CSVRPTDTQYF
J: TRBJ2-3
D: NA
V: TRBV29-1
size: once

DNA: TGTGCCAGCAGTAGGTCAAGCTCCTATAATTCACCCCTCCACTTT
CDR3: CASSRSSSYNSPLHF
J: TRBJ1-6
D: NA
V: TRBV6-5
size: NA

DNA: TGTGCCAGCAGCTTAGAGGGGGGCGCGGAAGCTTTCTTT
CDR3: CASSLEGGAEAFF
J: TRBJ1-1
D: NA
V: TRBV7-6
size: NA

DNA: TGTGCCACCGGACAGGGGACAAACACAGATACGCAGTATTTT
CDR3: CATGQGTNTDTQYF
J: TRBJ2-3
D: TRBD1
V: TRBV2
size: NA

DNA: TGTGCCAGCAGCCCTACCGGACACCAAAACACTGAAGCTTTCTTT
CDR3: CASSPTGHQNTEAFF
J: TRBJ1-1
D: NA
V: TRBV9
size: NA

DNA: TGTGCCAGCAGTTACTTGGGGGGAGCCAGCGGTTCACCCCTCCACTTT
CDR3: CASSYLGGASGSPLHF
J: TRBJ1-6
D: NA
V: TRBV6-5
size: NA

DNA: TGTGCCAGCAGCCTGGGGAGCCCAGCGTCCAAACAGGGGGCGAGAGGATGGAACACTGAAGCTTTCTTT
CDR3: CASSLGSPASKQGARGWNTEAFF
J: TRBJ1-1
D: NA
V: TRBV21-1
size: NA

DNA: TGTGCCAGCAGGGGATTTTGGGGGCCCCTCGAGACCCAGTACTTC
CDR3: CASRGFWGPLETQYF
J: TRBJ2-5
D: NA
V: TRBV7-2
size: NA

DNA: TGCGCCAGCAGCGCCCGGCGGGGAATCCCCACTGAAGCTTTCTTT
CDR3: CASSARRGIPTEAFF
J: TRBJ1-1
D: NA
V: TRBV4-3
size: NA

DNA: TGTGCCGCGGAACAGGGACCTCTAGCCAAAAACATTCAGTACTTC
CDR3: CAAEQGPLAKNIQYF
J: TRBJ2-4
D: NA
V: TRBV30
size: NA

DNA: TGTGCCAGTAGCCGCGACAGGGCAGCCTATGGCTACACCTTC
CDR3: CASSRDRAAYGYTF
J: TRBJ1-2
D: TRBD1
V: TRBV19
size: NA

DNA: TGTGCCAGCAGGGATCGCTCATGGTACATGTCCTACGAGCAGTACTTC
CDR3: CASRDRSWYMSYEQYF
J: TRBJ2-7
D: NA
V: TRBV2
size: once

DNA: TGCGCCAGCAGCTTGGATCGGGTTCCCGAGCAGTACTTC
CDR3: CASSLDRVPEQYF
J: TRBJ2-7
D: NA
V: TRBV5-1
size: NA

DNA: TGCGCCAGCAGCGGGGGGCTACCTACTTCCACAGATACGCAGTATTTT
CDR3: CASSGGLPTSTDTQYF
J: TRBJ2-3
D: NA
V: TRBV10-1
size: NA

DNA: TGTGCCAGCAGTTACGGGGGAATGGATCAGCCCCAGCATTTT
CDR3: CASSYGGMDQPQHF
J: TRBJ1-5
D: NA
V: TRBV6-5
size: NA

DNA: TGCGCCAGCGATAGCGGGGGGGCGGGGAATGAGCAGTTCTTC
CDR3: CASDSGGAGNEQFF
J: TRBJ2-1
D: TRBD2
V: TRBV5-1
size: NA

DNA: TGTGCCAGCAGTCCGCGGACAGGCCGTAGCGAGCAGTACTTC
CDR3: CASSPRTGRSEQYF
J: TRBJ2-7
D: TRBD1
V: TRBV27
size: NA

DNA: TGTGCCAGCAGATTTGACAGGGGGGGCACTGAAGCTTTCTTT
CDR3: CASRFDRGGTEAFF
J: TRBJ1-1
D: TRBD1
V: TRBV5-4
size: NA

DNA: TGTGCCAGCAGCTCCCCCGGCGGGGAGCTGTTTTTT
CDR3: CASSSPGGELFF
J: TRBJ2-2
D: NA
V: TRBV5-4
size: NA

DNA: TGCGCCAGCAGTAACTTAGGGGCTTTCTTT
CDR3: CASSNLGAFF
J: TRBJ1-1
D: NA
V: TRBV23-1
size: NA